This TCR beta chain stems from a study of blood T cell repertoires in COVID-19. Some clones are missing from TCRdb's copy, which holds only in-frame ones; the method was immunoSEQ multiplex PCR. The sample lists 68,000 or so clones, over 75% occurring once. The CDR3 length is 13 residues. V was shortened by 8 bases and J by 1 base, with 9 bases between the two germline ends. CDR1 and CDR2 from the germline V gene are MNHEY and SVGAGI. The receptor was derived from a man aged 40-49 years with COVID-19, enrolled during active disease. V and J are TRBV6-5 and TRBJ2-1; D possibly corresponds to TRBD2 (5 bases). Material for sequencing was peripheral blood. The CDR3 is CASVARSYNEQFF. The CDR3 DNA sequence: TGTGCCAGCGTAGCGAGGTCCTACAATGAGCAGTTCTTC.